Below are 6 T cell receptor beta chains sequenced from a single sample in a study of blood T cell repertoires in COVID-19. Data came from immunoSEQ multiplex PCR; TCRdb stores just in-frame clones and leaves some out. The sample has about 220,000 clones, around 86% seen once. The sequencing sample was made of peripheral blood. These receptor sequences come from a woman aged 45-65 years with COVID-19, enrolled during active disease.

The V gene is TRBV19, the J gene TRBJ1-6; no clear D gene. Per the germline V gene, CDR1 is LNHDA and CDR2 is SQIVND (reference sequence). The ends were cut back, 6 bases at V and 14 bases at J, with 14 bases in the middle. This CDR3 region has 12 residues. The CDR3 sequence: CASSPEDWTLHF. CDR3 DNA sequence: TGTGCCAGTAGCCCTGAGGATTGGACCCTCCACTTT.

The CDR3 here is CASSPGNTEAFF. The CDR3 coding sequence is TGTGCCAGCAGCCCAGGGAACACTGAAGCTTTCTTT. The chain uses TRBV9 and TRBJ1-1; unclear D gene. Germline V lookup: CDR1 SGDLS, CDR2 YYNGEE. CDR3 length equals 12 residues. V shed 4 bases and J shed 1 base, with 5 bases lying between them.

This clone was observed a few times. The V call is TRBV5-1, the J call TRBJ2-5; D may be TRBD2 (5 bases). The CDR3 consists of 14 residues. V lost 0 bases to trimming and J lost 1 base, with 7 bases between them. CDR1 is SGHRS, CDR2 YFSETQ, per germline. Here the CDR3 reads CASSLGLAQETQYF. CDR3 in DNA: TGCGCCAGCAGCTTGGGTCTAGCCCAAGAGACCCAGTACTTC.

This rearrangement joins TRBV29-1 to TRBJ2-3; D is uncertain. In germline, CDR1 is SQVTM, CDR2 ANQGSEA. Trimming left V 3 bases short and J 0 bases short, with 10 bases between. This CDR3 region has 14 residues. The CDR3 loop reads CSVDSYASTDTQYF. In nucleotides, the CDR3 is TGCAGCGTTGACAGTTATGCTAGCACAGATACGCAGTATTTT.

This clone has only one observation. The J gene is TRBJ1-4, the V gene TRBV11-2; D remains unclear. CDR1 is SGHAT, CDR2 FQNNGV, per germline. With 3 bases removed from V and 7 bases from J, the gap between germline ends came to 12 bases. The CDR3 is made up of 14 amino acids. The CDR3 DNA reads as TGTGCCAGCAGCTTGACCCGGGAGCCTGAAAAACTGTTTTTT. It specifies CASSLTREPEKLFF.

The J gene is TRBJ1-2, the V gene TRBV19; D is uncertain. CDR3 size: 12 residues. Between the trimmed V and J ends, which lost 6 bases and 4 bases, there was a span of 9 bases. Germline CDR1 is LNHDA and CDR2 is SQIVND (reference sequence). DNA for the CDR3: TGTGCCAGTAGAGAACAGTCCTATGGCTACACCTTC. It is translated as CASREQSYGYTF.